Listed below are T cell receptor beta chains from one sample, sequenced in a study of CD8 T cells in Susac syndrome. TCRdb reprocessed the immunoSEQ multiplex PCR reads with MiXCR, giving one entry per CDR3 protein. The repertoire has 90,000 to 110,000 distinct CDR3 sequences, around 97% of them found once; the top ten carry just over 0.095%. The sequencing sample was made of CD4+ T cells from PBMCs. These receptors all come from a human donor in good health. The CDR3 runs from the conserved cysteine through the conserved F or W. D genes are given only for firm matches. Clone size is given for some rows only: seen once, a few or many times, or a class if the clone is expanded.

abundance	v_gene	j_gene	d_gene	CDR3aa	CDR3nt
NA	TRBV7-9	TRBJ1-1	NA	CASSLVRGRSTEAFF	TGTGCCAGCAGCTTAGTTAGGGGAAGGAGCACTGAAGCTTTCTTT
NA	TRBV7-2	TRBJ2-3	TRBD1	CASSVGQGYTDTQYF	TGTGCCAGCAGCGTGGGACAGGGATACACAGATACGCAGTATTTT
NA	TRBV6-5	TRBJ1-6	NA	CASSYVGSSSYNSPLHF	TGTGCCAGCAGTTACGTGGGCAGCAGCTCCTATAATTCACCCCTCCACTTT
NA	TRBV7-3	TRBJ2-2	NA	CASSSTPTGELFF	TGTGCCAGCAGCTCTACACCGACCGGGGAGCTGTTTTTT
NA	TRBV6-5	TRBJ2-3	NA	CASSYSLSNTDTQYF	TGTGCCAGCAGTTACTCGCTTTCTAACACAGATACGCAGTATTTT
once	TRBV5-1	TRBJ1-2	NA	CASSLAPGVSRGYTF	TGCGCCAGCAGCTTGGCCCCGGGCGTCTCAAGGGGCTACACCTTC
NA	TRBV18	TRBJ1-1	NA	CASSPLPTDTEAFF	TGTGCCAGCTCTCCTCTACCGACGGACACTGAAGCTTTCTTT
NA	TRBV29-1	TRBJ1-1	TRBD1	CSVGGRQGGTEAFF	TGCAGCGTTGGGGGGAGACAGGGAGGGACTGAAGCTTTCTTT
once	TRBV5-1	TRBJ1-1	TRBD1	CASAPQGEETEAFF	TGCGCCAGCGCTCCTCAGGGGGAGGAGACTGAAGCTTTCTTT
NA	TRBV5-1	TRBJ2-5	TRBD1	CASSLGTGRGETQYF	TGCGCCAGCAGCCTCGGGACAGGGAGGGGAGAGACCCAGTACTTC
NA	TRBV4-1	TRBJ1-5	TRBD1	CASSPGTGGVQPQHF	TGCGCCAGCAGTCCCGGGACAGGGGGCGTTCAGCCCCAGCATTTT
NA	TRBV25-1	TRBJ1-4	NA	CASSDSPGGTINEKLFF	TGTGCCAGCAGTGACTCTCCGGGAGGTACAATAAACGAAAAACTGTTTTTT
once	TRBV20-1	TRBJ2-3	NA	CSARLLESTNTQYF	TGCAGTGCTAGATTACTAGAGAGCACAAATACGCAGTATTTT
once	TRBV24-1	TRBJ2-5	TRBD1	CATSEGGTGQETQYF	TGTGCCACCAGTGAGGGCGGGACAGGTCAAGAGACCCAGTACTTC
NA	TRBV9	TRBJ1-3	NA	CASSVGGTGNTIYF	TGTGCCAGCAGCGTAGGGGGAACTGGAAACACCATATATTTT
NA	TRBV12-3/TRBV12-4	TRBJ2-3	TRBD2	CATGGASGSTSTDTQYF	TGTGCCACGGGAGGGGCTAGCGGATCTACTAGCACAGATACGCAGTATTTT
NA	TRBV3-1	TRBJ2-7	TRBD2	CASSQGLAGIAYEQYF	TGTGCCAGCAGCCAAGGACTAGCGGGAATCGCCTACGAGCAGTACTTC
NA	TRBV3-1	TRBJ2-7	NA	CASSHGPGTYEQYF	TGTGCCAGCAGCCACGGGCCGGGGACCTACGAGCAGTACTTC
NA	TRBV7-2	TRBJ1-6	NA	CASRDGSHFYNSPLHF	TGTGCCAGCAGGGACGGCAGCCATTTCTATAATTCACCCCTCCACTTT
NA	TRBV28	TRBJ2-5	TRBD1	CASSMDRGTGTQYF	TGTGCCAGCAGTATGGACCGTGGGACAGGGACCCAGTACTTC
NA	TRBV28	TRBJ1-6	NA	CASIPTGHNSPLHF	TGTGCCAGCATCCCGACAGGCCATAATTCACCCCTCCACTTT
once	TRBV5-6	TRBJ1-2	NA	CASSLAGRQYGYTF	TGTGCCAGCAGCTTGGCCGGCCGACAATATGGCTACACCTTC
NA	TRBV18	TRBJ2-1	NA	CASSRMGQWNEQFF	TGTGCCAGCTCACGGATGGGGCAGTGGAATGAGCAGTTCTTC
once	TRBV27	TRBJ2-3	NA	CASSLSRAVTDTQYF	TGTGCCAGCAGTTTATCCCGGGCCGTCACAGATACGCAGTATTTT
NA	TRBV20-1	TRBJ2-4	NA	CSAKDREGNIQYF	TGCAGTGCTAAGGACAGGGAGGGAAACATTCAGTACTTC
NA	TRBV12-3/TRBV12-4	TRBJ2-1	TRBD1	CASSLGGTGQEVNEQFF	TGTGCCAGCAGTTTAGGGGGCACGGGACAGGAGGTCAATGAGCAGTTCTTC
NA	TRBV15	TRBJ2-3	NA	CATSRLMVDTDTQYF	TGTGCCACCAGCCGACTTATGGTAGACACAGATACGCAGTATTTT
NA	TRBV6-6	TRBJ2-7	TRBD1	CASRGQGREYEQYF	TGTGCCAGCAGAGGACAGGGGAGGGAATACGAGCAGTACTTC
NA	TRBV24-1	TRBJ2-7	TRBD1	CATDWDRTNYEQYF	TGTGCCACCGACTGGGACAGAACTAACTACGAGCAGTACTTC
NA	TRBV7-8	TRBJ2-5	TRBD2	CASSLAWTSGETQYF	TGTGCCAGCAGCTTAGCCTGGACTAGCGGGGAGACCCAGTACTTC
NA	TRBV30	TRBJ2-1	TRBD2	CAWSPWTSGGYNEQFF	TGTGCCTGGAGTCCCTGGACTAGCGGGGGGTACAATGAGCAGTTCTTC
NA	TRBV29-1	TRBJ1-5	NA	CSVVSRSGQPQHF	TGCAGCGTGGTCTCGCGGAGCGGTCAGCCCCAGCATTTT
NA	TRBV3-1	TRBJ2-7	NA	CASSQAPGQPSYEQYF	TGTGCCAGCAGCCAAGCCCCAGGACAACCCTCCTACGAGCAGTACTTC
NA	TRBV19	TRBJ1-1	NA	CASSIDRVMNTEAFF	TGTGCCAGTAGTATAGATCGGGTTATGAACACTGAAGCTTTCTTT
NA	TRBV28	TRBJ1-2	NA	CASSYGYGYTF	TGTGCCAGCAGTTACGGCTATGGCTACACCTTC
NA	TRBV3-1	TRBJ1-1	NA	CASSQQGWNTEAFF	TGTGCCAGCAGCCAGCAGGGGTGGAACACTGAAGCTTTCTTT
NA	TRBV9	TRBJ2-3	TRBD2	CASRGTSGSTDTQYF	TGTGCCAGCAGGGGGACTAGCGGGAGCACAGATACGCAGTATTTT
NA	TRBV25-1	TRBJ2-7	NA	CASSPQEGGSYEQYF	TGTGCCAGCAGTCCACAAGAGGGGGGCTCCTACGAGCAGTACTTC
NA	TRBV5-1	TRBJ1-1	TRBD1	CASSADREDTEAFF	TGCGCCAGCAGCGCGGACAGGGAGGACACTGAAGCTTTCTTT
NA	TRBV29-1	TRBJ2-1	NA	CSVVPGTRNEQFF	TGCAGCGTTGTCCCCGGGACACGCAATGAGCAGTTCTTC
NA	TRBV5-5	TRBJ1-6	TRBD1	CASSETGRPPLHF	TGTGCCAGCAGCGAGACAGGGCGGCCACCCCTCCACTTT
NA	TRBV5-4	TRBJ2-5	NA	CASSERLPATQYF	TGTGCCAGCAGCGAGAGACTTCCGGCCACCCAGTACTTC